The clone carrying this T cell receptor beta chain was detected many times. The entry originates in a study of identical twins. Carrying unique molecular identifiers, the cDNA also gained a universal primer site through template switching. A single record per CDR3 protein comes from TCRdb applying MiXCR to the 5' RACE reads. The sample contains around 200,000 distinct CDR3 sequences, over 8% of which appear only once. The CDR3 is 15 amino acids. Trimming took 0 bases from V and 3 from J; bases not matched to a gene: 2. The source of this sequence is a young woman in good health. The source material was memory (CD45RO+) T cells sorted from blood. V is TRBV12-3 or TRBV12-4 and J is TRBJ2-1; 7 bases agree with TRBD2. The CDR3 protein is CASSLAGGVYNEQFF. The CDR3 DNA is TGTGCCAGCAGTTTAGCGGGAGGGGTCTACAATGAGCAGTTCTTC.